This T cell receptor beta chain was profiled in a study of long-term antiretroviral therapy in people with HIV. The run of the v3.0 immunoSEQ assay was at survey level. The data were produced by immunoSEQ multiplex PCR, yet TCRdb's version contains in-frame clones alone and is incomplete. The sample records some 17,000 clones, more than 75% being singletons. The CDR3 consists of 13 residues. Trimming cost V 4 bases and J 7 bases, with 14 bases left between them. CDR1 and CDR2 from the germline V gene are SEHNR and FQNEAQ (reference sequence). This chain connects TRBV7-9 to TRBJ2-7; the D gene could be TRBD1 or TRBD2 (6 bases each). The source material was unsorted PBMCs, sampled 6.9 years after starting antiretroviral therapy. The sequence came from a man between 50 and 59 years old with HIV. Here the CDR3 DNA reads TGTGCCAGCAGCTATCTCACAGGGAGGGAGCAGTACTTC. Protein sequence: CASSYLTGREQYF. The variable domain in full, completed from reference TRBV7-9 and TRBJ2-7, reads DTGVSQNPRHKITKRGQNVTFRCDPISEHNRLYWYRQTLGQGPEFLTYFQNEAQLEKSRLLSDRFSAERPKGSFSTLEIQRTEQGDSAMYLCASSYLTGREQYFGPGTRLTVT.